What follows are 8 T cell receptor beta chains derived from one specimen sequenced in a study of CD8+CD57+ T cells in acquired aplastic anemia. CDR3 and TCR beta VDJ profiling relied on genomic DNA as the template. TCRdb analysed the reads with MiXCR anew, one entry per CDR3 protein. This sample carries around 190,000 distinct CDR3 sequences, about half of them seen once, and the ten largest clones take about 17%. Material: sorted CD4+, CD8+, or CD8+CD57+ T cells (not recorded which) from PBMCs. The source is a human donor in good health, serving as a control.

This clonotype was recorded only once. V is TRBV4-3 and J is TRBJ2-5; 9 nucleotides line up with TRBD2. J gave up 1 base and V 1 base, and 4 bases lay outside the gene matches. CDR3 length: 16 amino acids. Looked up from germline, CDR1 is LGHNA and CDR2 is YSLEER. The CDR3 here is CASSQAQRGVQETQYF. CDR3 DNA sequence: TGCGCCAGCAGCCAAGCCCAGCGGGGGGTCCAAGAGACCCAGTACTTC.

CDR3 amino acids: CASSQYGNTGEQYF. The CDR3 nucleotides read TGTGCCAGCAGCCAATACGGCAACACCGGGGAGCAGTACTTC. This chain joins TRBV14 and TRBJ2-7; D uncertain. CDR3 length equals 14 residues. V gave up 2 bases and J gave up 7 bases, with 15 bases separating them. The germline gives CDR1 SGHDN, CDR2 FVKESK.

At least ten counts were recorded for this clonotype. The V gene is TRBV7-2, the J gene TRBJ1-1; 10 bases match TRBD1. V gave up 5 bases and J gave up 0 bases; unmatched junction bases: 6. CDR1 SGHTA and CDR2 FQGNSA come from the germline V gene. CDR3 size: 16 residues. CDR3 protein: CASSPGQGGVNTEAFF. As DNA, the CDR3 is TGTGCCAGCAGCCCAGGACAGGGGGGCGTGAACACTGAAGCTTTCTTT.

The chain is built from TRBV20-1 and TRBJ2-5, with 14 bases that match TRBD2. V shed 5 bases and J 4 bases; nucleotides not matched to a gene: 3. There are 14 residues in the CDR3. Per the germline V gene, CDR1 is DFQATT and CDR2 is SNEGSKA (reference sequence). CDR3 sequence: CSAQTSGGVETQYF. The DNA of the CDR3 is TGCAGTGCTCAGACTAGCGGGGGGGTAGAGACCCAGTACTTC.

CDR3 protein: CASSVVGQFDEQFF. DNA of the CDR3: TGTGCCAGCAGCGTAGTAGGACAGTTCGATGAGCAGTTCTTC. The V gene is TRBV9, the J gene TRBJ2-1; D might be TRBD1 (6 bases). Trimming cost V 0 bases and J 8 bases, with 12 bases left between them. Germline CDR1 SGDLS, CDR2 YYNGEE. The CDR3 length is 14 residues.

The chain couples TRBV24-1 to TRBJ2-5, with 8 bases matching TRBD1. Germline loops: CDR1 KGHDR, CDR2 SFDVKD. This CDR3 is built from 13 residues. Trimming took 7 bases from V and 5 from J; bases not matched to a gene: 5. CDR3 DNA sequence: TGTGCCACCAGCCGGGGACAGGAGGAGACCCAGTACTTC. Protein: CATSRGQEETQYF.

The genes are TRBV24-1 and TRBJ2-5, with D possibly being TRBD2 (6 bases). The germline V gene encodes CDR1 KGHDR and CDR2 SFDVKD. Trimming removed 3 bases at V and 5 bases at J, with 15 bases between. This CDR3 region has 15 residues. CDR3 sequence (DNA): TGTGCCACCAGTGATCCGAAGAGGGCGGGGGAGACCCAGTACTTC. It codes for CATSDPKRAGETQYF.

The chain is built from TRBV24-1 and TRBJ2-5, with 8 bases that match TRBD2. In germline, CDR1 is KGHDR, CDR2 SFDVKD. Germline trimming cut 6 bases from V and 5 bases from J; bases unmatched to any gene: 4. The CDR3 spans 13 residues. Here the CDR3 reads CATSHSGAETQYF. The DNA of the CDR3 is TGTGCCACCAGTCATAGCGGGGCCGAGACCCAGTACTTC.